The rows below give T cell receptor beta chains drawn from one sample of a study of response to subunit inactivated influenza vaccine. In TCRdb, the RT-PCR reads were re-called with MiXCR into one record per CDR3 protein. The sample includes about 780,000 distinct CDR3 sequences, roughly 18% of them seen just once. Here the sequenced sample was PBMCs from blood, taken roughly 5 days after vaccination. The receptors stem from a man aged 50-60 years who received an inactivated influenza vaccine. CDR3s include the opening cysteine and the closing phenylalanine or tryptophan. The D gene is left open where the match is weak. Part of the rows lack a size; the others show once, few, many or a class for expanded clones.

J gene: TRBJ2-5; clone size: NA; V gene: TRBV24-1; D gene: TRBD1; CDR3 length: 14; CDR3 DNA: TGTGCCACCAGTGAGGGACAGGGCGAAGAGACCCAGTACTTC; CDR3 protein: CATSEGQGEETQYF
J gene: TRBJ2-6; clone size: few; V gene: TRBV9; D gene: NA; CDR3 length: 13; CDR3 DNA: TGTGCCAGCAGCACCCCGACGGCCAACGTCCTGACTTTC; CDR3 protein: CASSTPTANVLTF
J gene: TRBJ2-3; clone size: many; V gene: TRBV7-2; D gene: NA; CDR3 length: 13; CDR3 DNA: TGTGCCAGCAGCTTAGAGGTCGGCGTTACGCAGTATTTT; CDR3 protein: CASSLEVGVTQYF
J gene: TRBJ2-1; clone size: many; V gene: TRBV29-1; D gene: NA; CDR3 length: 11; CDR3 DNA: TGCAGCGTTCAAAGGGGTGGCGAGCAGTTCTTC; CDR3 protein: CSVQRGGEQFF
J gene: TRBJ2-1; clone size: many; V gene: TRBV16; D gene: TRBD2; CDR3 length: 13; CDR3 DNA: TGTGCCAGCAGCCAAGGACTAGCGGGTGAGCAGTTCTTC; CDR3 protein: CASSQGLAGEQFF
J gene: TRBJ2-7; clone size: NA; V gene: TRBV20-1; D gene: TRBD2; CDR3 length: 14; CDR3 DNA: TGCAGTGCAAGGACTAGCGGGAGGCGCCACGAGCAGTACTTC; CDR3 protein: CSARTSGRRHEQYF
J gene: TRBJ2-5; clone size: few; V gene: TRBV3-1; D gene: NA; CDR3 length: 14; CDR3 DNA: TGTGCCAGCAGCCGAAGAGGGATCGGGGAGACCCAGTACTTC; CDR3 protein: CASSRRGIGETQYF
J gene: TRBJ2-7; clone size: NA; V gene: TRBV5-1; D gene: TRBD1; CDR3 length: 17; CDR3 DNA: TGCGCCAGCAGCCTCTGGGACAGGGGGTCCAACCCCAACGAGCAGTACTTC; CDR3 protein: CASSLWDRGSNPNEQYF
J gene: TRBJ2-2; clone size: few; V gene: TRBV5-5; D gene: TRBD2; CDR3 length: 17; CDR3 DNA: TGTGCCAGCAGCTTGGGACTAGCGGTGTCGAACACCGGGGAGCTGTTTTTT; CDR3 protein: CASSLGLAVSNTGELFF
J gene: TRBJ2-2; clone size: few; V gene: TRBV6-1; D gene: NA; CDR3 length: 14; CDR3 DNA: TGTGCCAGCAACCTCGAGGGGGTGGCCGGGGAGCTGTTTTTT; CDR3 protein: CASNLEGVAGELFF
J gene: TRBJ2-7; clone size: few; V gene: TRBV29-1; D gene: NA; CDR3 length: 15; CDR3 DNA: TGCAGCGTTGAAGATCGAGGAAGTAGCTCCTACGAGCAGTACTTC; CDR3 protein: CSVEDRGSSSYEQYF
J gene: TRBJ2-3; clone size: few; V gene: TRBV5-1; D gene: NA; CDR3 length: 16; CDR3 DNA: TGCGCCAGCAGCAGACCGGGACTTGAAGGCACAGATACGCAGTATTTT; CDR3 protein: CASSRPGLEGTDTQYF
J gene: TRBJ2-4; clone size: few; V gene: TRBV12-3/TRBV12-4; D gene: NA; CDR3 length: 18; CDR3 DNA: TGTGCCAGCAGTTTGACAGGGCCTTGGCGGGGAACCAAAAACATTCAGTACTTC; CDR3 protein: CASSLTGPWRGTKNIQYF
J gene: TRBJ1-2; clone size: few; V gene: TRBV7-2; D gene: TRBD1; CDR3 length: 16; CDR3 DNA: TGTGCCAGCAGCTTATTGGGTCGGGACAGGGGTTTCGGCTACACCTTC; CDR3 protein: CASSLLGRDRGFGYTF
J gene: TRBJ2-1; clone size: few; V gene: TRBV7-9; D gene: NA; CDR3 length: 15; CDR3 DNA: TGTGCCAGCGAACTACGGGAAAGCTCCTACAATGAGCAGTTCTTC; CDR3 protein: CASELRESSYNEQFF
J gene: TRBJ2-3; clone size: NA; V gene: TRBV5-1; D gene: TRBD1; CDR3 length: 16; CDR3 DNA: TGCGCCAGCAGCTTGGGGGACAGGGGACGTACAGATACGCAGTATTTT; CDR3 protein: CASSLGDRGRTDTQYF
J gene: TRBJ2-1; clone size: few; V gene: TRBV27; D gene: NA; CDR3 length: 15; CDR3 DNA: TGTGCCAGCAGTTTAGACACTCGGTCCTACAATGAGCAGTTCTTC; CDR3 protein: CASSLDTRSYNEQFF
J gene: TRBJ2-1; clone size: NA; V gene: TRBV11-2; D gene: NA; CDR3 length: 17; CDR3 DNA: TGTGCCAGCAGCTTAGAGGCGGCTAGCGTGCCTTGGGATGAGCAGTTCTTC; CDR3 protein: CASSLEAASVPWDEQFF